This T cell receptor (beta chain) was sequenced in a study of T cell repertoires in ileal Crohn's disease. Study as a whole: Median disease duration was 7.9 years; roughly 40% smoked at surgery. From the surgical specimen's inflamed ileum, biopsies were taken as M0. Notes on the study in general: Mucosal expansions were suggested to be mainly CD8 T cells. Clonal expansions were more frequent in active smokers than non-smokers at surgery.

The table came from immunoSEQ multiplex PCR; TCRdb's copy has only in-frame clones and leaves some out. In the table there are 9,500 to 12,000 clones, around nine tenths of which are singletons. In the case of this clone: The antigen is unknown.

The CDR3 runs to 14 residues. The V end lost 6 bases, the J end lost 1 base, and 10 bases lay between the germline ends. In germline, CDR1 is SEHNR, CDR2 FQNEAQ (reference sequence). Indicated time point: inflamed ileum from the surgical specimen. The rearrangement uses TRBV7-9 and TRBJ1-3; no firm D call. This TCR was sampled from an adult with Crohn's disease. Sequencing was done on a sample of ileal tissue. The CDR3 DNA sequence: TGTGCCAGCAGTCTCTGGGGTTCTGGAAACACCATATATTTT. Translated, it gives CASSLWGSGNTIYF.